This entry is about one T cell receptor beta chain. This clonotype was seen many times. Its antigen target is currently unknown. Base qualities are not at hand, and no much larger clone is one base apart. The lymph node samples were taken from the axillary draining lymph nodes of breast cancer patients. The sample belongs to a study of breast tumors, draining lymph nodes, adjacent tissues (dated by TCRdb to between 2015 and 2016). Notes on the research overall: In breast cancer patients, the study compared the TCR beta repertoires of tumor, adjacent nontumor tissue and axillary lymph nodes. The study was designed to assess the relationships and possible T-cell exchange between tumor, surrounding tissue and draining lymph node repertoires in human breast cancer. Broad study findings and their caveats: The study presented the conclusion that tumor T cells originate in lymph nodes as consistent with a hypothesis, not as something directly demonstrated. The data were considered consistent with the idea that most tumor T cells come from the lymph node and then expand in tumor tissue. Tumor and nontumor tissue repertoires were significantly more similar in luminal-like than in basal-like breast cancer. Tumors showed preferential V and J gene usage, and their T-cell repertoire diversity fell below that of lymph nodes yet above that of nontumor tissue.

The run used an Illumina HiSeq 2000. Multiplex PCR amplification was used to generate the TCR beta chain libraries. High-throughput sequencing was used to analyze the amplified TCR beta chain products. In-frame beta chains were kept once TCRdb had trimmed the public reads at Q25 with fastp and called clones with MiXCR. Every entry covers one CDR3 protein and lists the most common genes and DNA from its rows. This sample is represented by some 150,000 distinct CDR3 sequences; 20% to 25% of them were singletons. Jointly, the top ten make up 2.5% to 3% of the sample. Measured from the cysteine to the phenylalanine, the CDR3 is 17 residues long. Only the CDR3 part of the read is kept: 51 bases, read in frame from the first base. Trimming takes 3 bases from V and 4 bases from J, and the germline ends sit 19 bases apart. As encoded in the germline V gene, CDR1 is SNHLY while CDR2 is FYNNEI.

The chain links TRBV2 with TRBJ1-3; 5 matching bases give a weak D call of TRBD1. The specimen sequenced was axillary lymph node tissue. This TCR was recovered from a female donor with breast cancer. Some clones in this sample may be carry-over from other donors' samples. CDR3 reads: CASSDLGREVLGNTIYF. The DNA reads TGTGCCAGCAGTGATCTCGGCAGGGAGGTGCTCGGAAACACCATATATTTT.